Sequencing of this T cell receptor beta chain was carried out in a study of STAT5B mutations in CD4+ large granular lymphocyte leukemia. Trimming took 4 bases from V and 2 from J, leaving 5 bases between them. This CDR3 is built from 12 residues. Germline values: CDR1 SEHNR, CDR2 FQNEAQ (reference sequence). Comment on this clone: Its antigen remains unidentified.

This was a survey-level run. Original processing notes: Lowest detectable productive clonotype frequency was 2.59 x 10-5. Clones were read by immunoSEQ multiplex PCR, and TCRdb kept only the in-frame ones, dropping some. That table is the source of V, J and clone size, and D and trimming were worked out from the DNA. There are some 30,000 clones in the sample; roughly 70% occur only once, and more than 0.35% lies in the top ten. Points from the study as a whole: Main leukemic clonotypes were patient-specific, but more than 20% appeared at low frequency elsewhere. Without putative leukemic clones, patient CD4-sorted repertoires remained more clonal than healthy CD4+ repertoires.

The chain links TRBV7-9 to TRBJ1-2; no definite D call. Specimen: CD4+ T cells from blood buffy coats. This TCR came from a human donor in good health. CDR3 in amino acids: CASSSDNYGYTF. The DNA of the CDR3 is TGTGCCAGCAGCTCGGACAACTATGGCTACACCTTC.